This passage covers 8 T cell receptor beta chains from one sample sequenced in a study of OX40 agonist ivuxolimab in advanced cancers. Clones were sequenced by immunoSEQ multiplex PCR, and TCRdb holds only the in-frame ones, with some missing. The sample lists some 40,000 clones; about 74% were seen once. The sample here was CD4+ or CD8+ T cells sorted from blood, taken in a trial of the OX40 agonist ivuxolimab. The receptors derive from an adult with an advanced solid tumor such as melanoma, head and neck, liver or kidney cancer.

V usage is TRBV28 and J usage is TRBJ1-1; D remains unclear. Trimming took off 2 bases at V and 8 bases at J, with 9 bases between the two ends. This CDR3 is built from 12 residues. The germline V gene has CDR1 MDHEN and CDR2 SYDVKM. This chain's CDR3 is CASSLGSGEAFF. For the CDR3, the DNA is TGTGCCAGCAGTTTAGGGTCGGGAGAAGCTTTCTTT.

This chain uses TRBV7-8 with TRBJ2-7; 9 bases align to TRBD1. V lost 5 bases, J lost 7 bases, and 12 bases stayed unmatched. Germline CDR1 is SGHVS and CDR2 is FQNEAQ. This CDR3 is built from 15 residues. As DNA, the CDR3 is TGTGCCAGCAGCGCCCGGACAGGGGCCTTAAAAGAGCAGTACTTC. It yields the protein CASSARTGALKEQYF.

J is TRBJ1-1 and V is TRBV6-5; D is unclear. Germline-derived CDR1 and CDR2 are MNHEY and SVGAGI. There are 13 residues in the CDR3. The CDR3 bases are TGTGCTTCGAGGAGGTCCGCGAACACTGAAGCTTTCTTT. Amino acids: CASRRSANTEAFF.

V is TRBV18 and J is TRBJ2-1; possible D gene TRBD1, 5 bases. The CDR3 loop spans 15 amino acids. Germline-derived CDR1 and CDR2 are KGHSH and LQKENI. The V end was cut by 1 base, the J end by 4 bases, with 11 bases between. For the CDR3, the DNA is TGTGCCAGCTCACCACAGGGGCCGGTTTACAATGAGCAGTTCTTC. Translated, it gives CASSPQGPVYNEQFF.

This chain links TRBV7-2 with TRBJ2-7; 7 nucleotides agree with TRBD1. The CDR3 contains 12 residues. The V segment lost 4 bases and the J segment 7 bases; nucleotides outside the gene matches: 4. Germline V lookup: CDR1 SGHTA, CDR2 FQGNSA. CDR3 nucleotides: TGTGCCAGCAGCTGGACAGGCGGGGAGCAGTACTTC. Amino acid sequence: CASSWTGGEQYF.

The rearrangement joins TRBV18 to TRBJ1-5; D remains ambiguous. Germline CDR1 and CDR2: KGHSH and LQKENI. The CDR3 sequence is 13 residues long. Trimming removed 1 base at V and 5 bases at J, with 6 bases between. Here the CDR3 reads CASSPQGDQPQHF. The CDR3, as DNA: TGTGCCAGCTCACCACAGGGCGATCAGCCCCAGCATTTT.

V usage is TRBV7-9 and J usage is TRBJ1-1; D is possibly TRBD1 (5 bases). The CDR3 sequence is 14 residues long. CDR1 and CDR2 (germline): SEHNR, FQNEAQ (reference sequence). Between the trimmed V and J ends, which lost 3 bases and 0 bases, there was a span of 8 bases. The CDR3 sequence: CASSLQGMNTEAFF. CDR3 DNA: TGTGCCAGCAGCTTGCAGGGCATGAACACTGAAGCTTTCTTT.

The V and J genes are TRBV28 and TRBJ2-7; 10 bases fit TRBD1. With 7 bases clipped from V and 4 bases from J, the junction kept 7 bases outside the gene matches. In germline, CDR1 is MDHEN, CDR2 SYDVKM. This CDR3 has 14 residues. CDR3 loop: CASTTGQGKYEQYF. Written as DNA, the CDR3 is TGTGCCAGCACCACGGGACAGGGGAAGTACGAGCAGTACTTC.